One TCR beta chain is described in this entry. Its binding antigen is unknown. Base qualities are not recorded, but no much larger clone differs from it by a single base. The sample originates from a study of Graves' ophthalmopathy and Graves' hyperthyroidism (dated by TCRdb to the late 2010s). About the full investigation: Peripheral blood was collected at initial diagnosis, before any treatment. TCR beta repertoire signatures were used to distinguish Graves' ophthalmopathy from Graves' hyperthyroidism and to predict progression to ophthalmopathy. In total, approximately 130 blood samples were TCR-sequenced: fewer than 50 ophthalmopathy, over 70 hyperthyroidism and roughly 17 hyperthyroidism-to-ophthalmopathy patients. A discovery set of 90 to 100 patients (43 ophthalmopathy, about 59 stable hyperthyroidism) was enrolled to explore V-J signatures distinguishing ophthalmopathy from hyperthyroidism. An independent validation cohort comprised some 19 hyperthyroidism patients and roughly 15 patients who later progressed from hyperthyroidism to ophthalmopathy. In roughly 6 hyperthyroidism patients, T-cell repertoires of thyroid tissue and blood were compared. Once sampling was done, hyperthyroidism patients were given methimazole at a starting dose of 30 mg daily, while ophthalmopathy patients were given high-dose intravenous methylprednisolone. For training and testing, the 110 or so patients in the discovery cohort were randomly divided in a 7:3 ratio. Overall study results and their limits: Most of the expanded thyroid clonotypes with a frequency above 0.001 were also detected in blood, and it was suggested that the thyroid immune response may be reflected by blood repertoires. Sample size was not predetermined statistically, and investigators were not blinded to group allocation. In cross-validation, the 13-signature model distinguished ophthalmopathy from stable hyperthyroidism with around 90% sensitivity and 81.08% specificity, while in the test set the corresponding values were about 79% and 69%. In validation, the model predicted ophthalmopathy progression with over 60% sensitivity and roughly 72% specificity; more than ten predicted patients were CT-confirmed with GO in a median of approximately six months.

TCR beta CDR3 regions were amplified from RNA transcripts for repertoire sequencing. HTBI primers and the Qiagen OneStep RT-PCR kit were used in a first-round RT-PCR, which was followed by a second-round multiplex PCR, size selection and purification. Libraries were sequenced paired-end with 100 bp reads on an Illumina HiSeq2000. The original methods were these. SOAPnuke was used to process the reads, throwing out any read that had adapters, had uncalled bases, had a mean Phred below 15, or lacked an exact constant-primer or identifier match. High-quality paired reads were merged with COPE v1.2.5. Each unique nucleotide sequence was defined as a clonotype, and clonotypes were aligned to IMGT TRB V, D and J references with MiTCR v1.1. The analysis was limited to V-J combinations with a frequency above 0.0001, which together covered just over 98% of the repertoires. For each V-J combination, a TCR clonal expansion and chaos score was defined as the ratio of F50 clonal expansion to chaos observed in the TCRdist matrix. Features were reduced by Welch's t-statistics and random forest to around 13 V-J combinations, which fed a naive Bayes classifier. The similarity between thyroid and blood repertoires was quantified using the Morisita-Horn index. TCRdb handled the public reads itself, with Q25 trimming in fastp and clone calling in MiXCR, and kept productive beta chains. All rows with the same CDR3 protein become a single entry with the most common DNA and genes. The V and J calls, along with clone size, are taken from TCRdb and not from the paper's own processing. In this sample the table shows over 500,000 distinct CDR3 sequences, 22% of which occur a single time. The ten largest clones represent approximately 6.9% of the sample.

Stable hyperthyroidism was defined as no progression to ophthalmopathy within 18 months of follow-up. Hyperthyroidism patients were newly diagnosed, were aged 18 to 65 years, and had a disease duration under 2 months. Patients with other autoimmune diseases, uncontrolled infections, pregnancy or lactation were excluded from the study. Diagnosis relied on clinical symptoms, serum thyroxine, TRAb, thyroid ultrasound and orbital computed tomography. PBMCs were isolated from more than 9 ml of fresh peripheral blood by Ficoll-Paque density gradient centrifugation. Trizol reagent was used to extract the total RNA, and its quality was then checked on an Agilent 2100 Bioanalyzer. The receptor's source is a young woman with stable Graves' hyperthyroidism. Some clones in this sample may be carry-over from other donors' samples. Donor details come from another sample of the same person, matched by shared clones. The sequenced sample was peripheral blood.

CDR3 protein: CSVVGERREGTGELFF. The DNA reads as follows: TGCAGCGTTGTGGGGGAACGCCGGGAGGGCACCGGGGAGCTGTTTTTT. Here the chain combines TRBV29-1 and TRBJ2-2; a stretch of 8 junction bases matches TRBD2. Ends trimmed: V by 4 bases, J by 4 bases; bases unmatched to a gene: 11. Including the terminal cysteine and phenylalanine, the CDR3 comprises 16 residues. Just the 48-base CDR3 DNA is kept, in frame starting at base 1. According to the germline V gene, CDR1 reads SQVTM and CDR2 reads ANQGSEA.